This TCR beta chain was captured by sequencing in a study of blood T cell repertoires in COVID-19. Background on the study: PBMCs, B-cell-depleted T cells, or T cells provided the cDNA or gDNA that made up the material.

The length of the CDR3 is 12 residues. V lost 1 base to trimming and J lost 6 bases, with 5 bases between them. CDR1 MGHRA and CDR2 YSYEKL come from the germline V gene. Authors' analysis steps: Counts of nucleated cells, estimated from reference gene primer amplification, were obtained. TCRdb's copy holds only in-frame clones and misses some; the assay was immunoSEQ multiplex PCR. Clone size and V and J calls were adopted from that table, with D and trimming inferred from the DNA. Here the sample spans 86,000 or so clones, about 96% being singletons. The source material was peripheral blood. The chain links TRBV4-1 to TRBJ2-3, with D uncertain. The receptor comes from a human donor with active COVID-19. The donor label of this sample is uncertain. CDR3 nucleotide sequence: TGCGCCAGCAGCCAAGTTCAGGATACGCAGTATTTT. Its protein is CASSQVQDTQYF.